This T cell receptor beta chain derives from a study of early T cells in non-severe SARS-CoV-2 infection. Study-wide results and caveats: VDJdb matches were skewed toward anti-spike CD8 T cell responses.

This clonotype was observed at least ten times. Antigen specificity is unknown. The length of the CDR3 is 12 residues. Trimming cost V 4 bases and J 6 bases, with 6 bases left between them. Attachment of unique molecular identifiers was made to individual cDNA molecules. One entry per CDR3 protein results from TCRdb running MiXCR on the 5' RACE reads. The sample yields approximately 56,000 distinct CDR3 sequences, more than 9% seen once. This receptor was taken from an adult who was a healthcare worker with PCR-confirmed SARS-CoV-2 infection or an uninfected control (not recorded which). The V gene is TRBV12-3 or TRBV12-4, the J gene TRBJ2-2; D remains ambiguous. Sequenced material: whole blood. Written as DNA, the CDR3 is TGTGCCAGCAGTTATTGGGCCGGGGAGCTGTTTTTT. This encodes CASSYWAGELFF.